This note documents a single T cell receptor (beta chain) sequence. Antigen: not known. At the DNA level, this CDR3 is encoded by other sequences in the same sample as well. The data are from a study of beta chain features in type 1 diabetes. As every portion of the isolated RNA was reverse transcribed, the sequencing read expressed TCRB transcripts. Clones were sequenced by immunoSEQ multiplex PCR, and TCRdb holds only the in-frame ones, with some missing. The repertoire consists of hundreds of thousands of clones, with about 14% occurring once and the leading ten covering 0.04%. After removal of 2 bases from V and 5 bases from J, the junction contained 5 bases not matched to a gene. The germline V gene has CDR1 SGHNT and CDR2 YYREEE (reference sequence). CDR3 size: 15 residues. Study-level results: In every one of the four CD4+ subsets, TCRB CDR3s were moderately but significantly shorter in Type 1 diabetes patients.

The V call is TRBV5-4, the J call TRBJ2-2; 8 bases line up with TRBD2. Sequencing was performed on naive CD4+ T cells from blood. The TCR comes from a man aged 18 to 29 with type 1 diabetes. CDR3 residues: CASSFSSGSTGELFF. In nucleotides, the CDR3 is TGTGCCAGCAGCTTTTCCAGCGGGAGTACCGGGGAGCTGTTTTTT.